The T cell receptor (beta chain) described here comes from a study of shared clonotypes between healthy human individuals (dated by TCRdb to about 2020). For the wider study: A few men and two women, aged 18 to 49 years, made up the cohort. To estimate repertoire size and how much clonotypes are shared between individuals, the study performed deep sequencing of blood TCR repertoires from roughly five healthy adults. Libraries were prepared and TCR repertoires were sequenced by different laboratories using diverse techniques, in order to increase sequencing depth and limit assay-specific biases. Leukapheresis yielded between about 0.94 and 10 billion PBMCs per donor.

Taken from the germline V gene, the CDR1 and CDR2 loops are MDHEN and SYDVKM. Trimming leaves V shorter by 3 bases and J shorter by 0 bases, with the junction holding 3 bases beyond the gene matches. Inclusive of the bounding cysteine and phenylalanine, the CDR3 is 15 residues long. The entry retains the CDR3 DNA only, 45 bases that are in frame from base 1. On the study overall, not on this receptor specifically: Sampling was restricted to blood, and TCR repertoires in tissues likely differ from the TCR repertoires found in blood. Because the study included a small number of donors, the genetic and exposure-history diversity represented was limited. Pairwise subsampling led to the expectation that sequencing depth would affect the degree of clonotype sharing among donors.

Regarding this clone: Its recognized antigen is unknown. There are no base qualities to consult, and no much larger clone falls within one base.

The donors were healthy, HIV-negative adults with no recently reported acute infections or vaccinations. Every donor was a Caucasian adult living in Nashville, Tennessee, USA. For unsorted samples, about 90 million PBMCs were counted and genomic DNA was extracted with the QIAamp DNA Blood Mini kit. After blood collection by leukapheresis, PBMCs were isolated using Ficoll-Histopaque density gradient centrifugation and then cryopreserved in the vapor phase of liquid nitrogen. Using the deep immunoSEQ assay, TCR CDR3 regions were amplified from genomic DNA by multiplex PCR. For each cell subset, the extracted genomic DNA was distributed evenly across all wells of several immunoSEQ 96-well plates, and each plate served as one replicate. For unsorted PBMC, each replicate PCR was loaded with approximately 330 ng genomic DNA, equivalent to roughly 31,000 T cell genomes. Genomic DNA from unsorted PBMC was sequenced over ten immunoSEQ deep assay plates. Purified libraries were measured with a Qubit 3.0 fluorometer, size-checked on a Bioanalyzer 2100, and measured again with the KAPA Library Quantification kit. Every immunoSEQ 96-well plate was sequenced on a dedicated single-read 150-cycle Illumina NextSeq 550 flow cell. Per the authors' processing: Because the immunoSEQ output held only junctional sequences and lacked quality scores, the filtering could not match the filtering applied to full-length reads. To assign V/J genes and CDR3, sequences were annotated using PyIR, a Python wrapper for IgBLAST v1.9, with IMGT germline references. Reads with weak V/J assignments (E-value above 1e-6), missing CDR3, stop codons, out-of-frame junctions, or ambiguous translated residues were removed. V3J clonotypes were defined by identical inferred V gene, J gene, and CDR3 amino acid sequence. To compute the percentage overlap between repertoires, the number of shared unique clonotypes was divided by the size of the smaller repertoire. Three approaches were used to assess repertoire richness: RTK rarefaction, the Chao1 estimator, and Recon v2.1 estimates of unobserved clonotypes. What TCRdb holds here is the immuneACCESS table cut down to in-frame rearrangements. Part of the clones is not present; checked against another copy, under half of the missing clones reflect an unresolved V gene, and the others are unexplained. The DNA was the basis for D and trimming; V, J and clone size are from that table. This sample gives nearly 500,000 clones in total; 76% of them show up just once. 10% to 15% of the sample rests with the top ten.

The chain joins TRBV28 to TRBJ2-7; 9 bases in the junction line up with TRBD1. The material sequenced was PBMCs. The TCR was taken from a woman between 40 and 55 years old in good health. Some clones in this sample may be carry-over from other donors' samples. The encoded CDR3 is CASSFGDRDSYEQYF. The nucleotide sequence is TGTGCCAGCAGTTTTGGGGACAGGGACTCCTACGAGCAGTACTTC.